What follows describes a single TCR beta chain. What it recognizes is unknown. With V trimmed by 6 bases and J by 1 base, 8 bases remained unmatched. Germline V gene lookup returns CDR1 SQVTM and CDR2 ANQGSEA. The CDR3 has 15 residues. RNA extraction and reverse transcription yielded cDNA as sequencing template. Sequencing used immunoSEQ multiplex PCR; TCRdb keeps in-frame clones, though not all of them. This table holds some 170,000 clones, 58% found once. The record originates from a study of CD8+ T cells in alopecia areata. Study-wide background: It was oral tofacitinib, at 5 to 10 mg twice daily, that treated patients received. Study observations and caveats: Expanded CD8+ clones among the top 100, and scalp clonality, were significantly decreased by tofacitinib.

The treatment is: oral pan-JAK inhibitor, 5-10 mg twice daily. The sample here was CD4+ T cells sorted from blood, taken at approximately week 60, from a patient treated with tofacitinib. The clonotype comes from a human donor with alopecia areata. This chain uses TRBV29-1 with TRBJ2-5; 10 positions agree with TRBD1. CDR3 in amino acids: CSVAGQGVAQETQYF. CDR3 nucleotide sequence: TGCAGCGTGGCAGGACAGGGGGTGGCCCAAGAGACCCAGTACTTC.